The rows below give T cell receptor beta chains drawn from one sample of a study of blood T cell repertoires in COVID-19. Data came from immunoSEQ multiplex PCR; TCRdb stores just in-frame clones and leaves some out. The sample carries about 210,000 clones, around 82% recorded once. The source material was peripheral blood. Receptors originate from a woman aged 40 to 50 with acute or convalescent COVID-19. Each CDR3 is given with its conserved first and last residue. The D gene is left open where the match is weak. Rows may omit the clone size; those that give it use once, few, many or a size class.

J gene | V gene | CDR3 length | clone size | D gene | CDR3 DNA | CDR3 protein
TRBJ2-7 | TRBV5-6 | 15 | - | - | TGTGCCAGCAGCTCAATACGAAGGAGGGTCAAGGAGCAGTACTTC | CASSSIRRRVKEQYF
TRBJ1-5 | TRBV27 | 13 | - | - | TGTGCCAGCAGTTTTAGAGAGAATCAGCCCCAGCATTTT | CASSFRENQPQHF
TRBJ2-1 | TRBV5-1 | 17 | - | TRBD2 | TGCGCCAGCAGCCCCGCCTCTAGCGGGGGGGCTTACAATGAGCAGTTCTTC | CASSPASSGGAYNEQFF
TRBJ1-2 | TRBV10-2 | 14 | - | TRBD1 | TGCGCCAGCAAGGACAGGACCGGTCAAGAAGGCTACACCTTC | CASKDRTGQEGYTF
TRBJ2-3 | TRBV11-2 | 14 | - | TRBD2 | TGTGCCAGCAGCTTTTTAGCGGGGATAGATACGCAGTATTTT | CASSFLAGIDTQYF
TRBJ2-2 | TRBV5-1 | 15 | - | - | TGCGCCAGCAGCTTGGGCGCTAGTCCCACCGGGGAGCTGTTTTTT | CASSLGASPTGELFF
TRBJ1-1 | TRBV20-1 | 11 | - | TRBD1 | TGCAGTGCTGGCCTCAGGGGGCTAGCTTTCTTT | CSAGLRGLAFF
TRBJ2-7 | TRBV7-8 | 15 | - | TRBD1 | TGTGCCAGCAGCGAGGGGACAGGGGGCTTCGGCGAGCAGTACTTC | CASSEGTGGFGEQYF
TRBJ1-1 | TRBV2 | 14 | - | - | TGTGCCAGCACCGGAGAGTCGGCCCCACATCTGGCTTTCTTT | CASTGESAPHLAFF
TRBJ2-7 | TRBV20-1 | 15 | - | TRBD2 | TGCAGTGCTAGTCAGGGGACTAGCGGGCTCTACGAGCAGTACTTC | CSASQGTSGLYEQYF
TRBJ2-7 | TRBV7-2 | 18 | - | - | TGTGCCAGCAGCTGGCGGGGATCGTCCCCGAGTAGGCCTTACGAGCAGTACTTC | CASSWRGSSPSRPYEQYF
TRBJ2-7 | TRBV5-1 | 16 | - | TRBD1 | TGCGCCAGCAGCTTGGTCGGTGGACAGGGCTCCTACGAGCAGTACTTC | CASSLVGGQGSYEQYF
TRBJ2-7 | TRBV5-4 | 15 | - | TRBD2 | TGTGCCAGCAGCTTAGCGGGAGGGGAATCCTACGAGCAGTACTTC | CASSLAGGESYEQYF
TRBJ2-2 | TRBV6-4 | 14 | - | - | TGTGCCAGCAGTGACGAGTGGAACACCGGGGAGCTGTTTTTT | CASSDEWNTGELFF
TRBJ1-6 | TRBV3-1/TRBV3-2 | 17 | once | TRBD1 | TGTGCCAGCAGCCAGGGCACAGGGGGCTCCTATAATTCACCCCTCCACTTT | CASSQGTGGSYNSPLHF
TRBJ1-4 | TRBV3-1/TRBV3-2 | 15 | - | - | TGTGCCAGCAGCCAATACATGATAGGAGATGAAAAACTGTTTTTT | CASSQYMIGDEKLFF
TRBJ2-5 | TRBV5-4 | 16 | - | TRBD2 | TGTGCCAGCAGCACCCGACTAGCGGGAGAGGCGGAGACCCAGTACTTC | CASSTRLAGEAETQYF
TRBJ1-1 | TRBV6-2/TRBV6-3 | 13 | - | - | TGTGCCAGCAGTTCAGGGGTAAGGACTGAAGCTTTCTTT | CASSSGVRTEAFF
TRBJ2-2 | TRBV27 | 13 | - | - | TGTGCCAGCAGAACAGGTCCCACCGGGGAGCTGTTTTTT | CASRTGPTGELFF
TRBJ1-2 | TRBV7-8 | 16 | - | TRBD1 | TGTGCCAGCAGCTTAGCCCCAGGGACAGCTAACTATGGCTACACCTTC | CASSLAPGTANYGYTF
TRBJ1-6 | TRBV7-9 | 14 | - | - | TGTGCCAGCAGCTTAGGGACACACAATTCACCCCTCCACTTT | CASSLGTHNSPLHF
TRBJ2-1 | TRBV6-1 | 16 | once | TRBD2 | TGTGCCAGCAGTGACCGACTAGCGGGGGTGGGCGATGAGCAGTTCTTC | CASSDRLAGVGDEQFF
TRBJ1-3 | TRBV15 | 18 | - | - | TGTGCCACCAGCAGAGATACAGGGTCCCTGACCTCTGGAAACACCATATATTTT | CATSRDTGSLTSGNTIYF
TRBJ2-7 | TRBV4-3 | 16 | - | TRBD1 | TGCGCCAGCAGCCAAGGGACAGGGGGCGGATCCTACGAGCAGTACTTC | CASSQGTGGGSYEQYF
TRBJ1-2 | TRBV7-2 | 16 | - | TRBD1 | TGTGCCAGCAGCTTAGTTCCAGGGGGCGTGGGATATGGCTACACCTTC | CASSLVPGGVGYGYTF
TRBJ2-7 | TRBV7-2 | 13 | - | - | TGTGCCAGCAGGAGCTTGAACAGGGACGAGCAGTACTTC | CASRSLNRDEQYF
TRBJ2-1 | TRBV11-2 | 13 | - | - | TGTGCCAGCAGACCGGACAGTTACAATGAGCAGTTCTTC | CASRPDSYNEQFF
TRBJ1-1 | TRBV19 | 15 | few | - | TGTGCCAGTAGTATAATTCACAGCATGAACACTGAAGCTTTCTTT | CASSIIHSMNTEAFF
TRBJ2-7 | TRBV6-1 | 15 | once | - | TGTGCCAGCAGTGAAGGTCCGCAGGGGGGCTACGAGCAGTACTTC | CASSEGPQGGYEQYF
TRBJ2-1 | TRBV9 | 13 | - | TRBD1 | TGTGCCAGCAGCGCGGGACAGGCCCGTGAGCAGTTCTTC | CASSAGQAREQFF
TRBJ1-5 | TRBV28 | 15 | few | - | TGTGCCAGCAGTTTCTCGGAGTCTTTCAATCAGCCCCAGCATTTT | CASSFSESFNQPQHF
TRBJ1-3 | TRBV29-1 | 14 | - | - | TGCAGCGTCCGGAGAGGCAACTCTGGAAACACCATATATTTT | CSVRRGNSGNTIYF
TRBJ2-7 | TRBV18 | 15 | - | - | TGTGCCAGCTCACTCGAGTCCGGGGTCGCCTACGAGCAGTACTTC | CASSLESGVAYEQYF